These T cell receptor beta chains were read from a single sample in a study of blood T cell repertoires in COVID-19. Method: immunoSEQ multiplex PCR; TCRdb's copy keeps in-frame clones and lacks some. The sample shows about 360,000 clones, approximately 89% of them seen only once. Sequenced input: PBMCs or T cells enriched from blood (not recorded which). Source of these receptors: a man aged 30-40 years who had recovered from COVID-19. The CDR3 runs from the conserved cysteine through the conserved F or W. A D gene is named only where the DNA matches it firmly. Clone size is stated in some rows and not others, as once, few, many or a class when expanded.

DNA: TGCAGCGTGGTTGATCATAAATTAGCGGACCAAGAGACCCAGTACTTC; CDR3: CSVVDHKLADQETQYF; V: TRBV29-1; size: -; J: TRBJ2-5; D: -
DNA: TGTGCCAGCAGCCAAGCAGGGAACACTGAAGCTTTCTTT; CDR3: CASSQAGNTEAFF; V: TRBV3-1/TRBV3-2; size: -; J: TRBJ1-1; D: -
DNA: TGTGCCAGCAGTGATCGGGGGTACACTGAAGCTTTCTTT; CDR3: CASSDRGYTEAFF; V: TRBV6-1; size: -; J: TRBJ1-1; D: -
DNA: TGCGCCAGCAGTTTGGACAGGAACACCGGGGAGCTGTTTTTT; CDR3: CASSLDRNTGELFF; V: TRBV10-2; size: once; J: TRBJ2-2; D: -
DNA: TGTGCCAGCAGTGATTGGCTAGCGGGATACACCGGGGAGCTGTTTTTT; CDR3: CASSDWLAGYTGELFF; V: TRBV2; size: -; J: TRBJ2-2; D: TRBD2
DNA: TGTGCCAGCAGGGGCCTCTCTGGAAACACCATATATTTT; CDR3: CASRGLSGNTIYF; V: TRBV2; size: -; J: TRBJ1-3; D: -
DNA: TGCGCCAGCAGCTTGGACGGGATGTTGGGTTCACCCCTCCACTTT; CDR3: CASSLDGMLGSPLHF; V: TRBV5-1; size: -; J: TRBJ1-6; D: -
DNA: TGTGCCAGCAGCTTAGGCACCACAGCTAATGAAAAACTGTTTTTT; CDR3: CASSLGTTANEKLFF; V: TRBV7-7; size: -; J: TRBJ1-4; D: -
DNA: TGTGCCAGCAGTTTCGGGACAGGGAGCTACGAGCAGTACTTC; CDR3: CASSFGTGSYEQYF; V: TRBV6-5; size: once; J: TRBJ2-7; D: TRBD1
DNA: TGCGCCAGCAGCTTAAGGACAGGGTGGAATGAGCAGTTCTTC; CDR3: CASSLRTGWNEQFF; V: TRBV5-1; size: -; J: TRBJ2-1; D: TRBD1
DNA: TGTGCCAGCAGCAAAGCTGACATGGTCGAGCAGTACTTC; CDR3: CASSKADMVEQYF; V: TRBV21-1; size: once; J: TRBJ2-7; D: -
DNA: TGTGCCAGCAGCCAAGTTGCGGCAGATCTTAAGGGCTACACCTTC; CDR3: CASSQVAADLKGYTF; V: TRBV3-1/TRBV3-2; size: -; J: TRBJ1-2; D: -
DNA: TGCAGCGTTGCGACAGGGACCTACGAGCAGTACTTC; CDR3: CSVATGTYEQYF; V: TRBV29-1; size: -; J: TRBJ2-7; D: TRBD1
DNA: TGTGCCAGCTCACCGCCCCGGACAGGGCAAGAGACCCAGTACTTC; CDR3: CASSPPRTGQETQYF; V: TRBV18; size: -; J: TRBJ2-5; D: TRBD1
DNA: TGTGCCAGCAGCTTGAGCGGGGGCCAGAACACCGGGGAGCTGTTTTTT; CDR3: CASSLSGGQNTGELFF; V: TRBV5-4; size: once; J: TRBJ2-2; D: TRBD2
DNA: TGTGCCAGCAGCGACAGACAGGGCCTTGGGGAGACCCAGTACTTC; CDR3: CASSDRQGLGETQYF; V: TRBV27; size: -; J: TRBJ2-5; D: TRBD1
DNA: TGTGCCAGCAGTGACTCTGCGGGGGGGCCCACAGATACGCAGTATTTT; CDR3: CASSDSAGGPTDTQYF; V: TRBV6-4; size: -; J: TRBJ2-3; D: TRBD2
DNA: TGTGCCTGGAGATTCGGGCCGATAGAGGGAAAACTGTTTTTT; CDR3: CAWRFGPIEGKLFF; V: TRBV30; size: -; J: TRBJ1-4; D: -
DNA: TGTGCCAGCGCGCCCGAGACAGGGACCTACGAGCAGTACTTC; CDR3: CASAPETGTYEQYF; V: TRBV3-1/TRBV3-2; size: few; J: TRBJ2-7; D: TRBD1
DNA: TGTGCCAGCAGCCCTGACAGTTCGAACACCGGGGAGCTGTTTTTT; CDR3: CASSPDSSNTGELFF; V: TRBV7-8; size: -; J: TRBJ2-2; D: -
DNA: TGCGCCAGCAGCTCCCGCGGGGGGGCCGGCACAGATACGCAGTATTTT; CDR3: CASSSRGGAGTDTQYF; V: TRBV5-1; size: -; J: TRBJ2-3; D: TRBD2
DNA: TGTGCCAGCAGTGAGGACGGAGGGAATGAGCAGTTCTTC; CDR3: CASSEDGGNEQFF; V: TRBV6-1; size: -; J: TRBJ2-1; D: -
DNA: TGTGCTAGTGGTTCCCTCCGTCAGCCCCAGCATTTT; CDR3: CASGSLRQPQHF; V: TRBV12-5; size: -; J: TRBJ1-5; D: -
DNA: TGCGCCAGCAGCTTGAGTTCGGGGTTTAGCACAGATACGCAGTATTTT; CDR3: CASSLSSGFSTDTQYF; V: TRBV5-1; size: -; J: TRBJ2-3; D: -
DNA: TGCGCCAGCAGCTTGCGGGACAGGGGAGTTGAGCAGTTCTTC; CDR3: CASSLRDRGVEQFF; V: TRBV5-1; size: -; J: TRBJ2-1; D: TRBD1
DNA: TGTGCCAGCAGCCTTCTGACAGTTGGAGAGACCCAGTACTTC; CDR3: CASSLLTVGETQYF; V: TRBV5-8; size: -; J: TRBJ2-5; D: -
DNA: TGTGCCAGCAGCCCTACTAGCGGGGGGACCACAGATACGCAGTATTTT; CDR3: CASSPTSGGTTDTQYF; V: TRBV3-1/TRBV3-2; size: once; J: TRBJ2-3; D: TRBD2
DNA: TGCGCCAGCAGCCAAGGTGGGGGCCCCCGGCCCCAGCATTTT; CDR3: CASSQGGGPRPQHF; V: TRBV4-1; size: few; J: TRBJ1-5; D: -
DNA: TGTGCCAGCAGTTTAGAGTCGGGAAAACTGTTTTTT; CDR3: CASSLESGKLFF; V: TRBV28; size: -; J: TRBJ1-4; D: -
DNA: TGTGCCAGCAGTCCCCGTGGAGGGGTGAACACTGAAGCTTTCTTT; CDR3: CASSPRGGVNTEAFF; V: TRBV6-5; size: -; J: TRBJ1-1; D: -
DNA: TGTGCCAGTCGCGGGGTACGAAGGGGTTATCAGCCCCAGCATTTT; CDR3: CASRGVRRGYQPQHF; V: TRBV28; size: -; J: TRBJ1-5; D: -
DNA: TGTGCTAGTGGTTTGGTTGGCTACACTGAAGCTTTCTTT; CDR3: CASGLVGYTEAFF; V: TRBV12-5; size: -; J: TRBJ1-1; D: -
DNA: TGTGCCAGCGGGCGGGGGTTTAGTGAAAAACTGTTTTTT; CDR3: CASGRGFSEKLFF; V: TRBV7-2; size: -; J: TRBJ1-4; D: -
DNA: TGTGCCAGCAGCGTATTGGACACTGGGAATTCACCCCTCCACTTT; CDR3: CASSVLDTGNSPLHF; V: TRBV9; size: -; J: TRBJ1-6; D: -
DNA: TGTGCCAGCAGCTTAGCCGGGGGGGAAGCTTTCTTT; CDR3: CASSLAGGEAFF; V: TRBV7-9; size: -; J: TRBJ1-1; D: -
DNA: TGTGCCAGTAGGACATTGGGACAGCCCAGCTCCTATAATTCACCCCTCCACTTT; CDR3: CASRTLGQPSSYNSPLHF; V: TRBV19; size: -; J: TRBJ1-6; D: TRBD1
DNA: TGTGCCAGCAGCCCGGCCGGGACTAGCGCGAGCACCGGGGAGCTGTTTTTT; CDR3: CASSPAGTSASTGELFF; V: TRBV3-1/TRBV3-2; size: once; J: TRBJ2-2; D: TRBD2
DNA: TGTGCCAGCTCATCTTCCGGGACAGGGGGCGCAGCTAGGAATGAAAAACTGTTTTTT; CDR3: CASSSSGTGGAARNEKLFF; V: TRBV18; size: -; J: TRBJ1-4; D: TRBD1
DNA: TGTGCCCAAACCTCGGGGGTGACCAAAAACATTCAGTACTTC; CDR3: CAQTSGVTKNIQYF; V: TRBV2; size: -; J: TRBJ2-4; D: -
DNA: TGTGCCAGCAGTACGAAAGGGGGGACAGGGACAACAGCAAATGGCTACACCTTC; CDR3: CASSTKGGTGTTANGYTF; V: TRBV27; size: once; J: TRBJ1-2; D: TRBD1
DNA: TGCGCCAGCAGCGCCGGGGGGACAGGATGGGGAAACACCATATATTTT; CDR3: CASSAGGTGWGNTIYF; V: TRBV5-1; size: -; J: TRBJ1-3; D: TRBD1
DNA: TGTGCCAGCAGTGAAGCGACGGTGTACGGGACAGGGGGCTACTACGAGCAGTACTTC; CDR3: CASSEATVYGTGGYYEQYF; V: TRBV2; size: -; J: TRBJ2-7; D: TRBD1
DNA: TGTGCCAGCAGCCTACGGGAGGGGGCCGGCCAGCCCCAGCATTTT; CDR3: CASSLREGAGQPQHF; V: TRBV7-9; size: -; J: TRBJ1-5; D: TRBD1
DNA: TGTGCCAGCTCACCATATGGGGGCGACGGTGAAAAACTGTTTTTT; CDR3: CASSPYGGDGEKLFF; V: TRBV18; size: -; J: TRBJ1-4; D: -
DNA: TGTGCCAGCAGTGTACTAGCGGGGGACTCCTACAATGAGCAGTTCTTC; CDR3: CASSVLAGDSYNEQFF; V: TRBV6-2/TRBV6-3; size: -; J: TRBJ2-1; D: TRBD2
DNA: TGCGCCAGCAGCCCCTCGGGAGGACAGGGGAATTCACCCCTCCACTTT; CDR3: CASSPSGGQGNSPLHF; V: TRBV4-3; size: -; J: TRBJ1-6; D: TRBD1
DNA: TGTGCCAGCAGCCCACCGGGAGCGTCCACCGGGGAGCTGTTTTTT; CDR3: CASSPPGASTGELFF; V: TRBV9; size: -; J: TRBJ2-2; D: -
DNA: TGTGCCAGCAGCTTAGTGGCTAGCCTAAAAGCGGAGACCCAGTACTTC; CDR3: CASSLVASLKAETQYF; V: TRBV11-2; size: -; J: TRBJ2-5; D: -
DNA: TGTGCCAGCAGCTTAGTCGCGGGATTCCAAGGTACGCAGTATTTT; CDR3: CASSLVAGFQGTQYF; V: TRBV11-2; size: -; J: TRBJ2-3; D: -
DNA: TGCGCCAGCAGCCAAGACAGGGTCAGTACCTATGGCTACACCTTC; CDR3: CASSQDRVSTYGYTF; V: TRBV4-1; size: -; J: TRBJ1-2; D: -
DNA: TGTGCCAGCAGCCCCACAGGGTCTAACTATGGCTACACCTTC; CDR3: CASSPTGSNYGYTF; V: TRBV7-9; size: -; J: TRBJ1-2; D: -
DNA: TGTGCCAGCAGCGCGAACGTCCTGGGACTCGTTGGCTACACCTTC; CDR3: CASSANVLGLVGYTF; V: TRBV5-6; size: -; J: TRBJ1-2; D: -
DNA: TGTGCCAGCAGCTTAGAAGTTCTAGCGTTT; CDR3: CASSLEVLAF; V: TRBV7-9; size: -; J: TRBJ2-3; D: -
DNA: TGTGCCAGCAGCTCCTTCGAGAGAAACTACAATGAGCAGTTCTTC; CDR3: CASSSFERNYNEQFF; V: TRBV7-9; size: -; J: TRBJ2-1; D: -
DNA: TGTGCCAGCAGCTTAGGAACAGGCTCCTACGAGCAGTACTTC; CDR3: CASSLGTGSYEQYF; V: TRBV11-3; size: -; J: TRBJ2-7; D: -